This TCR beta chain stems from a study of CD8 T cells in ankylosing spondylitis. General study findings and limits: A TCR beta motif made of fewer than 10 highly homologous variants seemed typical of ankylosing spondylitis blood.

TCRdb independently ran MiXCR on the 5' RACE reads; one entry per CDR3 protein. The sample shows some 840,000 distinct CDR3 sequences, around 11% of them seen only once. A word on this clonotype: Its antigen remains unidentified.

This CDR3 comprises 14 residues. CDR1 is MNHEY, CDR2 SVGEGT, per germline. V was cut by 6 bases and J by 6 bases, with 16 bases left in between. Sequencing input: blood, either unsorted or a sorted T cell fraction (not recorded which). The origin of this receptor is a male donor with ankylosing spondylitis. The chain combines TRBV6-2 or TRBV6-3 with TRBJ2-3; TRBD1 or TRBD2 may be the D gene (5 bases each). The CDR3 is CASSRDALGDTQYF. The CDR3 DNA follows: TGTGCCAGCAGCCGGGACGCCTTAGGGGATACGCAGTATTTT.